These 22 T cell receptor beta chains originate from one sample sequenced in a study of blood T cell repertoires in COVID-19. TCRdb's copy holds only in-frame clones and misses some; the assay was immunoSEQ multiplex PCR. The repertoire holds some 140,000 clones, with roughly 78% as singletons. The sample consisted of peripheral blood. These receptors all stem from a man between 60 and 75 years old with acute or convalescent COVID-19.

The rearrangement joins TRBV7-2 to TRBJ2-7; TRBD1 agrees at 8 bases. V was pared by 5 bases and J by 3 bases, with 6 bases of the junction left unmatched. The CDR3 length is 14 residues. Germline V CDR1 and CDR2: SGHTA, FQGNSA. Written as DNA, the CDR3 is TGTGCCAGCAGCGCCAGTACAGGGGGCTACGAGCAGTACTTC. Its translation: CASSASTGGYEQYF.

CDR3 region: CSVRTGLGYTF. The CDR3 region has the DNA TGCAGCGTGAGGACAGGGCTGGGCTACACCTTC. The V and J genes are TRBV29-1 and TRBJ1-2; 8 positions agree with TRBD1. CDR1 and CDR2 (germline): SQVTM, ANQGSEA. V lost 6 bases and J lost 8; bases outside the gene matches: 5. CDR3 size: 11 residues.

The genes are TRBV15 and TRBJ1-1, with D unclear. Germline-derived CDR1 and CDR2 are LNHNV and YYDKDF (reference sequence). This CDR3 has 14 residues. V gave up 0 bases and J gave up 4 bases, with 9 bases separating them. For the CDR3, the DNA is TGTGCCACCAGCAGAGACCGATCGGGCACTGAAGCTTTCTTT. Its protein is CATSRDRSGTEAFF. Variable domain in full (rest from reference TRBV15 and TRBJ1-1): DAMVIQNPRYQVTQFGKPVTLSCSQTLNHNVMYWYQQKSSQAPKLLFHYYDKDFNNEADTPDNFQSRRPNTSFCFLDIRSPGLGDTAMYLCATSRDRSGTEAFFGQGTRLTVV.

The CDR3 region is CASSLGGANTEAFF. DNA of the CDR3: TGCGCCAGCAGCTTGGGAGGAGCGAACACTGAAGCTTTCTTT. The J gene is TRBJ1-1, the V gene TRBV5-1; no clear D gene. Trimming left V 0 bases short and J 1 base short, with 7 bases between. The CDR3 is made up of 14 amino acids. Germline CDR1 is SGHRS and CDR2 is YFSETQ.

This chain connects TRBV5-1 to TRBJ2-3; 9 positions agree with TRBD1. With V trimmed by 4 bases and J by 10 bases, 10 bases remained unmatched. The CDR3 contains 14 residues. Germline CDR1 and CDR2: SGHRS and YFSETQ. CDR3 region: CASSPLQGAGAQYF. CDR3 bases: TGCGCCAGCAGCCCTCTACAGGGGGCAGGGGCGCAGTATTTT.

This clone turned up a few times. This sequence joins TRBV4-2 and TRBJ1-6, with no clear D. V lost 0 bases to trimming and J lost 9 bases, with 9 bases between them. In germline, CDR1 is LGHNA, CDR2 YNFKEQ. The CDR3 has 14 amino acids. CDR3 region: CASSQDEVGSPLHF. The DNA of the CDR3 is TGTGCCAGCAGCCAAGACGAGGTGGGTTCACCCCTCCACTTT.

The V gene is TRBV5-1, the J gene TRBJ1-1, with 8 bases matching TRBD1. This CDR3 is 17 amino acids long. Trimming cost V 1 base and J 6 bases; bases outside gene matches: 14. Germline CDR1 reads SGHRS; CDR2 reads YFSETQ. The CDR3 spells CASSLSVPGRGPPEAFF. The CDR3 region has the DNA TGCGCCAGCAGCTTGTCAGTTCCTGGCAGGGGGCCCCCTGAAGCTTTCTTT.

This chain connects TRBV7-9 to TRBJ1-1; TRBD1 aligns across 8 bases. The CDR3 length is 15 residues. V was pared by 1 base and J by 6 bases, with 7 bases of the junction left unmatched. Germline V gene data show CDR1 as SEHNR and CDR2 as FQNEAQ (reference sequence). CDR3 residues: CASSLGGDRSSEAFF. Here the CDR3 DNA reads TGTGCCAGCAGCTTAGGCGGGGACAGGTCTTCTGAAGCTTTCTTT.

This clone was observed once. The chain joins TRBV7-2 to TRBJ1-3, with 7 bases matching TRBD1. CDR1 SGHTA and CDR2 FQGNSA come from the germline V gene. V lost 4 bases to trimming and J lost 2 bases; unmatched junction nucleotides: 2. The CDR3 contains 14 residues. The CDR3 region has the DNA TGTGCCAGCAGCTCACAGGGGACTGGAAACACCATATATTTT. Protein sequence: CASSSQGTGNTIYF.

The chain uses TRBV5-1 and TRBJ2-3, with 9 bases that match TRBD2. The CDR3 is 15 amino acids. The V gene's germline CDR1 is SGHRS and CDR2 YFSETQ. After removal of 7 bases from V and 4 bases from J, the junction contained 10 bases not matched to a gene. CDR3 amino acids: CASHTSAGGPDTQYF. CDR3 bases: TGCGCCAGCCACACCTCGGCGGGAGGGCCAGATACGCAGTATTTT.

This clone has only a few counts. The CDR3 DNA reads TGTGCCAGCAGCGTAGAGGCCACAGGGGCACATGAAGCTTTCTTT. This translates into CASSVEATGAHEAFF. This rearrangement joins TRBV9 to TRBJ1-1; 7 nucleotides line up with TRBD1. CDR1 and CDR2 from the germline V gene are SGDLS and YYNGEE. This CDR3 spans 15 amino acids. J was trimmed by 7 bases and V by 0 bases; bases with no gene match: 9.

This chain links TRBV7-9 with TRBJ1-6; 7 bases are shared with TRBD1. This CDR3 has 14 amino acids. CDR1 SEHNR and CDR2 FQNEAQ come from the germline V gene (reference sequence). With 5 bases clipped from V and 6 bases from J, the junction kept 4 bases outside the gene matches. CDR3 nucleotide sequence: TGTGCCAGCAGCCGGGACAGCTCTAATTCACCCCTCCACTTT. This translates into CASSRDSSNSPLHF.

This chain connects TRBV2 to TRBJ1-1; TRBD1 matches at 12 bases. The CDR3 length is 13 residues. V was clipped by 6 bases and J by 5 bases; unmatched bases: 1. CDR1 and CDR2 from the germline V gene are SNHLY and FYNNEI. The CDR3: CASRGQGATEAFF. The DNA for the CDR3 is TGTGCCAGCAGGGGACAGGGGGCTACTGAAGCTTTCTTT.

The J gene is TRBJ2-1, the V gene TRBV7-9; D is unclear. Trimming pared 6 bases from V and 6 bases from J, leaving 9 bases between. The germline V gene has CDR1 SEHNR and CDR2 FQNEAQ (reference sequence). The CDR3 has 12 amino acids. The CDR3: CASRENSNEQFF. In DNA form, the CDR3 reads TGTGCCAGCAGGGAAAACAGCAATGAGCAGTTCTTC.

The chain combines TRBV7-6 with TRBJ2-7; TRBD1 aligns across 12 bases. The germline gives CDR1 SGHVS, CDR2 FNYEAQ. CDR3 length equals 16 residues. V dropped 5 bases and J dropped 5; count of bases not matched to a gene: 10. Written as DNA, the CDR3 is TGTGCCAGCAGCCCCCTTCCTGGGACAGGGGGCAACGAGCAGTACTTC. Translation gives CASSPLPGTGGNEQYF.

The chain is built from TRBV24-1 and TRBJ1-5, with TRBD1 matching over 10 bases. Unmatched junction bases numbered 3, after V lost 3 bases and J lost 2 bases. Germline CDR1 KGHDR, CDR2 SFDVKD. The CDR3 consists of 16 residues. The CDR3 region is CATSDRGQGGNQPQHF. CDR3 nucleotides: TGTGCCACCAGTGATCGCGGACAGGGGGGCAATCAGCCCCAGCATTTT.

The chain joins TRBV5-1 to TRBJ2-6; 11 bases map to TRBD1. The CDR3 totals 17 residues. Germline V lookup: CDR1 SGHRS, CDR2 YFSETQ. The V segment lost 4 bases and the J segment 2 bases; nucleotides outside the gene matches: 5. The chain's CDR3 is CASSPGQGAPGANVLTF. The CDR3 nucleotides read TGCGCCAGCAGCCCAGGACAGGGGGCGCCTGGGGCCAACGTCCTGACTTTC. The full variable domain, its missing parts supplied by reference TRBV5-1 and TRBJ2-6, is KAGVTQTPRYLIKTRGQQVTLSCSPISGHRSVSWYQQTPGQGLQFLFEYFSETQRNKGNFPGRFSGRQFSNSRSEMNVSTLELGDSALYLCASSPGQGAPGANVLTFGAGSRLTVL.

In its sample, this clone was seen once. CDR3 region: CASSRDSRSNGELFF. The CDR3 DNA follows: TGTGCCAGCAGTCGGGACTCTAGGTCCAACGGGGAGCTGTTTTTT. The chain combines TRBV6-4 with TRBJ2-2, with a possible D match to TRBD2 (6 bases). Germline CDR1 MRHNA, CDR2 SNTAGT. Trimming took 5 bases from V and 7 from J, leaving 17 bases between them. The CDR3 totals 15 residues.

In its sample, this clone was seen a few times. This chain uses TRBV2 with TRBJ1-3; 9 bases match TRBD1. CDR1 and CDR2 from the germline V gene are SNHLY and FYNNEI. The CDR3 has 15 amino acids. Germline trimming cut 6 bases from V and 7 bases from J; bases unmatched to any gene: 10. CDR3 residues: CASSETGGGSNTIYF. As DNA, the CDR3 is TGTGCCAGCAGCGAGACAGGGGGAGGAAGCAACACCATATATTTT.

This clone came up a few times. This sequence joins TRBV27 and TRBJ2-2, with D possibly TRBD2 on 5 matching bases. This CDR3 spans 14 amino acids. V was trimmed by 4 bases and J by 7 bases, leaving 13 bases between them. CDR1 and CDR2 from the germline V gene are MNHEY and SMNVEV (reference sequence). CDR3 sequence reads: CASSSLAWGGELFF. CDR3 nucleotide sequence: TGTGCCAGCAGTTCCCTAGCCTGGGGCGGGGAGCTGTTTTTT.

This chain uses TRBV9 with TRBJ2-2; tentatively, D is TRBD2 (6 bases). The CDR3 spans 16 residues. Per germline, CDR1 SGDLS and CDR2 YYNGEE. V was clipped by 0 bases and J by 5 bases, with 14 bases between them. The CDR3: CASSVEGNSGTGELFF. The DNA for the CDR3 is TGTGCCAGCAGCGTAGAAGGTAACAGCGGGACCGGGGAGCTGTTTTTT.

This chain links TRBV5-1 with TRBJ2-5, with 7 bases that match TRBD1. The V and J ends lost 4 bases and 14 bases, in that order; junction bases with no gene match: 11. This CDR3 comprises 12 residues. CDR1 is SGHRS, CDR2 YFSETQ, per germline. DNA for the CDR3: TGCGCCAGCAGCCTCCGGGACAGCGAAGGATACTTC. Translated, it gives CASSLRDSEGYF.